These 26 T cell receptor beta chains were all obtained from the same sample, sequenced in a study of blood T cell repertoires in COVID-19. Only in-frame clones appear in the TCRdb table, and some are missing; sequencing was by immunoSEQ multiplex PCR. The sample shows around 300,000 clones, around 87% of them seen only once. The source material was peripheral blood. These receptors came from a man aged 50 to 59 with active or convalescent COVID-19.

The CDR3 spells CASSLQGVGTEAFF. The CDR3 nucleotides read TGTGCCAGCAGCCTGCAGGGGGTGGGCACTGAAGCTTTCTTT. The J gene is TRBJ1-1, the V gene TRBV6-2 or TRBV6-3, with TRBD1 matching 7 bases. From germline, CDR1 is MNHEY and CDR2 SVGEGT. V gave up 6 bases and J gave up 4 bases; unmatched junction bases: 8. This CDR3 has 14 amino acids.

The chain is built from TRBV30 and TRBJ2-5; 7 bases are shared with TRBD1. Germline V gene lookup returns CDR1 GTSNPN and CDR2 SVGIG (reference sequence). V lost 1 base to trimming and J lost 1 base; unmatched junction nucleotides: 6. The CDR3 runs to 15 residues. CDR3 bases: TGTGCCTGGAGTGGGGGACAGCTATTCCAAGAGACCCAGTACTTC. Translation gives CAWSGGQLFQETQYF. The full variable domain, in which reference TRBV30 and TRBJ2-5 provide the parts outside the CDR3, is SQTIHQWPATLVQPVGSPLSLECTVEGTSNPNLYWYRQAAGRGLQLLFYSVGIGQISSEVPQNLSASRPQDRQFILSSKKLLLSDSGFYLCAWSGGQLFQETQYFGPGTRLLVL.

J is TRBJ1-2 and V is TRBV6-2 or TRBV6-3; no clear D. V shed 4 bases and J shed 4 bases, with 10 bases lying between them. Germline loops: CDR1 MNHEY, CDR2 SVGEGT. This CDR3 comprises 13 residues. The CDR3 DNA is TGTGCCAGCAGTTCAACAGAATCCTATGGCTACACCTTC. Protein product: CASSSTESYGYTF.

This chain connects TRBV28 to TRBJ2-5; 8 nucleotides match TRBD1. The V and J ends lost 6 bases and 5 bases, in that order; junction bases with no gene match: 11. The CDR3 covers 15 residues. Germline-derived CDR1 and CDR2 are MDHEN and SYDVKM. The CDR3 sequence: CASSPPQGAGETQYF. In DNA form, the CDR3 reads TGTGCCAGCAGCCCACCCCAGGGGGCAGGGGAGACCCAGTACTTC.

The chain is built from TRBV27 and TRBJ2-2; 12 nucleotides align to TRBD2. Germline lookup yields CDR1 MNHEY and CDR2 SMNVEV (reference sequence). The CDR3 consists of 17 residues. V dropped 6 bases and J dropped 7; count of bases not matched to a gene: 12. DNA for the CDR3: TGTGCCAGCAGAGGACTAGCGGGAAGAGGATCGGGCGGGGAGCTGTTTTTT. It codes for CASRGLAGRGSGGELFF.

The CDR3 is CASSLRTTTDTQYF. The CDR3 region has the DNA TGTGCCAGCAGTCTGAGGACAACCACAGATACGCAGTATTTT. The V and J genes are TRBV2 and TRBJ2-3, with D tentatively TRBD1 (5 bases). Trimming stripped 5 bases from V and 2 bases from J, with 11 bases between. Germline-derived CDR1 and CDR2 are SNHLY and FYNNEI. The CDR3 runs to 14 residues.

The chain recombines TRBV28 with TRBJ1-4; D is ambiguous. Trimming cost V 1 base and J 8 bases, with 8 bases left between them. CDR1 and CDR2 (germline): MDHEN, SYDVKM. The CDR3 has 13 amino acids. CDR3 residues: CASSLYSPEKLFF. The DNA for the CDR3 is TGTGCCAGCAGTTTATATAGCCCCGAAAAACTGTTTTTT.

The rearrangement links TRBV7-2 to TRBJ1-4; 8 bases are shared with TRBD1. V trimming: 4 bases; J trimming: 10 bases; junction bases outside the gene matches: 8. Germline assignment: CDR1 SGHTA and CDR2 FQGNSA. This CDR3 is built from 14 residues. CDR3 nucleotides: TGTGCCAGCAGCTCCCAGGGGGCCGGAGGAAAACTGTTTTTT. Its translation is CASSSQGAGGKLFF.

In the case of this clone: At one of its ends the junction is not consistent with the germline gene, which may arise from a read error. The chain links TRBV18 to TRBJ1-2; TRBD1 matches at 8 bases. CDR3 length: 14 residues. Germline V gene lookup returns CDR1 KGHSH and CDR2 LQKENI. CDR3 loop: CASSPMDREASRSF. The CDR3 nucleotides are TGTGCCAGCTCACCAATGGACAGGGAGGCCTCGAGGTCGTTC.

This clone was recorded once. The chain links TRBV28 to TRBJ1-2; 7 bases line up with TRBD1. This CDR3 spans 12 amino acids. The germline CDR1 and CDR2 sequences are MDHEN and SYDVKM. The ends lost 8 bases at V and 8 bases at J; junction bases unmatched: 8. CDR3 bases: TGTGCCAGCGAACGACAGGGCGGAGGCTACACCTTC. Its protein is CASERQGGGYTF.

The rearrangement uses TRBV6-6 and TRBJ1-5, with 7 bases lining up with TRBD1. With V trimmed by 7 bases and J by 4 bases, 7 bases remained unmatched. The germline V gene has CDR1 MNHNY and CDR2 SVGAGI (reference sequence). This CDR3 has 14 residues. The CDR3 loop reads CASTPGTANQPQHF. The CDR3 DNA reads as TGTGCCAGCACCCCGGGGACAGCTAATCAGCCCCAGCATTTT.

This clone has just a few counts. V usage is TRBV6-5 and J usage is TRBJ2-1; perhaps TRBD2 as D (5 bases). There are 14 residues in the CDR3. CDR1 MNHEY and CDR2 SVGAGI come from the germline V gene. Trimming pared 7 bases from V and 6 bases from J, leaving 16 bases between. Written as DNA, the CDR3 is TGTGCCAGCACGGCAAACGCCGAGGGCAATGAGCAGTTCTTC. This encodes CASTANAEGNEQFF.

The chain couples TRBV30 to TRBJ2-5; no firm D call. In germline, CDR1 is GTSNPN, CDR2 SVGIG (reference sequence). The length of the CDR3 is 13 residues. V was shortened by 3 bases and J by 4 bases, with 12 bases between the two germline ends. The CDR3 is CAWRTPVGETQYF. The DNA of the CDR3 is TGTGCCTGGAGGACTCCGGTGGGAGAGACCCAGTACTTC.

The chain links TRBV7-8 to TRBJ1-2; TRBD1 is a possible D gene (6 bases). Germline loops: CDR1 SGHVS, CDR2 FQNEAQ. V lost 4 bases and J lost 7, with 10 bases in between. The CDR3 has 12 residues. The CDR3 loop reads CASSSSRGGYTF. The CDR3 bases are TGTGCCAGCAGCTCGAGCAGGGGTGGCTACACCTTC.

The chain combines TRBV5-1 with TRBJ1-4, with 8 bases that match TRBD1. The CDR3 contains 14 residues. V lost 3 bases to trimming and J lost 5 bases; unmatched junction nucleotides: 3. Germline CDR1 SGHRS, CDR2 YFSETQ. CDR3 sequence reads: CASSSGTGNEKLFF. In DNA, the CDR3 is TGCGCCAGCAGCTCCGGGACAGGAAATGAAAAACTGTTTTTT. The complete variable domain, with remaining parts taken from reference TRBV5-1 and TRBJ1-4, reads KAGVTQTPRYLIKTRGQQVTLSCSPISGHRSVSWYQQTPGQGLQFLFEYFSETQRNKGNFPGRFSGRQFSNSRSEMNVSTLELGDSALYLCASSSGTGNEKLFFGSGTQLSVL.

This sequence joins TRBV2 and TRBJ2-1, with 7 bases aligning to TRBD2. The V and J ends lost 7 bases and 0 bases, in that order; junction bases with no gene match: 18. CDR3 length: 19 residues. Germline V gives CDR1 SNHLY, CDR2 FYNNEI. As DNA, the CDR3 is TGTGCCAGCACCGGGACCCGGCTAAGGGAGCGGGGCTCCTACAATGAGCAGTTCTTC. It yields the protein CASTGTRLRERGSYNEQFF.

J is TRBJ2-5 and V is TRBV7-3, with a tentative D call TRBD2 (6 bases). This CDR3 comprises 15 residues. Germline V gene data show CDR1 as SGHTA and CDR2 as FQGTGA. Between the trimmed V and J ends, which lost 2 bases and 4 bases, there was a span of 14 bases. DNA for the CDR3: TGTGCCAGCAGCTTAGCTGCGCGGGACGGAGAGACCCAGTACTTC. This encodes CASSLAARDGETQYF. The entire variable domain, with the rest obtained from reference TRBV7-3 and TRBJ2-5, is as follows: GAGVSQTPSNKVTEKGKYVELRCDPISGHTALYWYRQSLGQGPEFLIYFQGTGAADDSGLPNDRFFAVRPEGSVSTLKIQRTERGDSAVYLCASSLAARDGETQYFGPGTRLLVL.

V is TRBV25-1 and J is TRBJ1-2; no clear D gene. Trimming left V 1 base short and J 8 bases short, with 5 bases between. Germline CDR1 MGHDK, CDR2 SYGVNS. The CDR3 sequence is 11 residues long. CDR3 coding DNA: TGTGCCAGCAGTGAATCGCGGGGCTACACCTTC. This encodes CASSESRGYTF.

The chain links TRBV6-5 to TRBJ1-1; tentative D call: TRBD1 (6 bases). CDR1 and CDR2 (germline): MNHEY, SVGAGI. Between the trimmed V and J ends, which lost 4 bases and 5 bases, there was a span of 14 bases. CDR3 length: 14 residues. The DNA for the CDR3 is TGTGCCAGCAGTTGGACAGTCGGGATGACTGAAGCTTTCTTT. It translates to CASSWTVGMTEAFF.

CDR3 amino acids: CASSQGGTGLPGANVLTF. For the CDR3, the DNA is TGTGCCAGCAGCCAAGGGGGGACAGGACTGCCTGGGGCCAACGTCCTGACTTTC. This chain joins TRBV2 and TRBJ2-6; 8 bases are shared with TRBD1. The V gene end was trimmed by 6 bases and the J gene end by 2 bases; junction bases not matched to a gene: 12. This CDR3 comprises 18 residues. Germline CDR1 SNHLY, CDR2 FYNNEI.

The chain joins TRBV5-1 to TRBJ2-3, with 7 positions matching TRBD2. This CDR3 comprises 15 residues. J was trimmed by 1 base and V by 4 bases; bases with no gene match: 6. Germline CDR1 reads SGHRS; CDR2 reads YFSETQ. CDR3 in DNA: TGCGCCAGCAGCCCTCGGGAGGCGGGCACAGATACGCAGTATTTT. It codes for CASSPREAGTDTQYF.

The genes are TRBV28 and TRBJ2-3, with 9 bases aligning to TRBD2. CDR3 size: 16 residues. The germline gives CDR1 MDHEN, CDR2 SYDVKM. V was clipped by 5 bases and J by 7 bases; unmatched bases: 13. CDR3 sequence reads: CASSPGEAGGLHTQYF. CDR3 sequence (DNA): TGTGCCAGCAGTCCCGGGGAGGCGGGAGGGCTTCATACGCAGTATTTT.

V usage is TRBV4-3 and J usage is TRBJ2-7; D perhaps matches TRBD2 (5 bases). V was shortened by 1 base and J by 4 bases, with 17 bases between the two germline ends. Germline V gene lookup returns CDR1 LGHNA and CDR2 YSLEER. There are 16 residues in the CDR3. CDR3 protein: CASSQAWRPNNYEQYF. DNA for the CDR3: TGCGCCAGCAGCCAAGCGTGGAGGCCCAACAATTACGAGCAGTACTTC.

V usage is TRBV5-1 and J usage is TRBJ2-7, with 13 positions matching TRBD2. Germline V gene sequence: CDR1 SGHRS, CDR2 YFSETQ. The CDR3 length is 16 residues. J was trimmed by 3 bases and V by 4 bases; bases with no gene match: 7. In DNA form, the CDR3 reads TGCGCCAGCAGCCGGGGGACTAGCGGGGCTCTCTACGAGCAGTACTTC. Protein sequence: CASSRGTSGALYEQYF.

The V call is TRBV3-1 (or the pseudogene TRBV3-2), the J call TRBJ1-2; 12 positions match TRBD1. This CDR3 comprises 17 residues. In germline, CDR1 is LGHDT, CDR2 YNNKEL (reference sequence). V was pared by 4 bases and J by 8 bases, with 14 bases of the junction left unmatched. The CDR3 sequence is CASSPLPAGQGARGYTF. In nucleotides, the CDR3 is TGTGCCAGCAGCCCTCTGCCCGCGGGACAGGGGGCGCGAGGCTACACCTTC.

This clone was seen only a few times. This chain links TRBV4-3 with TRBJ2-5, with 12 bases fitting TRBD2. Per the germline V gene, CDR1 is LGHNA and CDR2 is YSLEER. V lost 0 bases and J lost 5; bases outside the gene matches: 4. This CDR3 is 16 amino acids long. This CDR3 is CASSQDPSGGGETQYF. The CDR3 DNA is TGCGCCAGCAGCCAAGATCCTAGCGGGGGGGGTGAGACCCAGTACTTC.